The 23 T cell receptor beta chains given below trace back to one sample, sequenced in a study of T cell responses to AZD1222 COVID-19 vaccine. The repertoire was sequenced with immunoSEQ multiplex PCR; TCRdb's copy has only in-frame clones and lacks some. Of 90,000 to 150,000 clones listed, roughly 85% are singletons. The sample here was peripheral blood, taken on day 0 of AZD1222 vaccination. The receptors derive from an adult in good health.

The genes are TRBV7-2 and TRBJ2-7; 11 bases match TRBD2. Trimming cost V 5 bases and J 0 bases; bases outside gene matches: 6. CDR3 length: 16 amino acids. Looked up from germline, CDR1 is SGHTA and CDR2 is FQGNSA. CDR3 residues: CASSLRTSGFSYEQYF. The CDR3 nucleotides are TGTGCCAGCAGCCTTCGGACTAGCGGGTTCTCCTACGAGCAGTACTTC.

This sequence joins TRBV5-1 and TRBJ1-2, with TRBD1 identical over 7 bases. CDR1 is SGHRS, CDR2 YFSETQ, per germline. This CDR3 has 13 amino acids. The V gene end was trimmed by 5 bases and the J gene end by 6 bases; junction bases not matched to a gene: 7. DNA of the CDR3: TGCGCCAGCAGAAGTTCAGGGGGGGATGGCTACACCTTC. This gives the protein CASRSSGGDGYTF.

This chain links TRBV6-6 with TRBJ2-7; the D gene is possibly TRBD1 (6 bases). This CDR3 is 15 amino acids long. Germline V CDR1 and CDR2: MNHNY, SVGAGI (reference sequence). Deletions cut 0 bases from V and 3 bases from J, with 12 bases between. This CDR3 is CASSYSSSRGYEQYF. The CDR3 coding sequence is TGTGCCAGCAGTTACTCTTCCTCCAGGGGCTACGAGCAGTACTTC.

This chain uses TRBV19 with TRBJ1-5; D is possibly TRBD1 (5 bases). Trimming removed 5 bases from V and 3 bases from J, with 17 bases in between. The length of the CDR3 is 16 residues. CDR1 and CDR2 (germline): LNHDA, SQIVND (reference sequence). The CDR3 region is CASSAPRAGDNQPQHF. CDR3 DNA sequence: TGTGCCAGTAGTGCACCCAGGGCGGGGGACAATCAGCCCCAGCATTTT.

The chain uses TRBV30 and TRBJ1-3; D is unclear. The V and J ends lost 1 base and 3 bases respectively, with 10 bases between them. There are 14 residues in the CDR3. Germline V gene sequence: CDR1 GTSNPN, CDR2 SVGIG (reference sequence). The CDR3 is CAWSGAPHGNTIYF. The CDR3 DNA reads TGTGCCTGGAGTGGGGCCCCACATGGAAACACCATATATTTT.

This clone was seen a few times. V usage is TRBV5-4 and J usage is TRBJ1-6; maybe TRBD1 (5 bases). Germline V gene data show CDR1 as SGHNT and CDR2 as YYREEE (reference sequence). CDR3 length: 14 amino acids. Trimming stripped 4 bases from V and 5 bases from J, with 10 bases between. Here the CDR3 reads CASSLGLDNSPLHF. CDR3 sequence (DNA): TGTGCCAGCAGCCTGGGACTAGATAATTCACCCCTCCACTTT. Complete variable domain (other parts from reference TRBV5-4 and TRBJ1-6): ETGVTQSPTHLIKTRGQQVTLRCSSQSGHNTVSWYQQALGQGPQFIFQYYREEENGRGNFPPRFSGLQFPNYSSELNVNALELDDSALYLCASSLGLDNSPLHFGNGTRLTVT.

The J gene is TRBJ2-6, the V gene TRBV5-1, with TRBD1 matching over 7 bases. This CDR3 is 18 amino acids long. The germline V gene has CDR1 SGHRS and CDR2 YFSETQ. The V segment lost 7 bases and the J segment 1 base; nucleotides outside the gene matches: 14. In nucleotides, the CDR3 is TGCGCCAGCCGGGAAGGGACAGACCCACGGTCTGGGGCCAACGTCCTGACTTTC. Translated: CASREGTDPRSGANVLTF.

This rearrangement joins TRBV7-2 to TRBJ1-2; 10 bases map to TRBD1. Germline V gene lookup returns CDR1 SGHTA and CDR2 FQGNSA. After removal of 3 bases from V and 1 base from J, the junction contained 5 bases not matched to a gene. This CDR3 region has 16 residues. The CDR3 DNA follows: TGTGCCAGCAGCTTCAGAGGGACAGGGGTTAACTATGGCTACACCTTC. Residues: CASSFRGTGVNYGYTF.

This clone turned up a few times. The CDR3 DNA is TGTGCCAGTAGTAGGGTCGGGGCCCTCTTGAACACTGAAGCTTTCTTT. It is translated as CASSRVGALLNTEAFF. This chain joins TRBV19 and TRBJ1-1; D perhaps matches TRBD1 (5 bases). The V and J ends lost 4 bases and 0 bases respectively, with 15 bases between them. Per germline, CDR1 LNHDA and CDR2 SQIVND (reference sequence). The CDR3 loop spans 16 amino acids. The complete variable domain, with remaining parts taken from reference TRBV19 and TRBJ1-1, reads DGGITQSPKYLFRKEGQNVTLSCEQNLNHDAMYWYRQDPGQGLRLIYYSQIVNDFQKGDIAEGYSVSREKKESFPLTVTSAQKNPTAFYLCASSRVGALLNTEAFFGQGTRLTVV.

This clone has a handful of counts. This chain joins TRBV7-2 and TRBJ2-3; a weak D match, TRBD2 (5 bases). This CDR3 has 16 amino acids. The germline gives CDR1 SGHTA, CDR2 FQGNSA. V shed 4 bases and J shed 6 bases, with 20 bases lying between them. The CDR3 region is CASSSRTIAKVDTQYF. CDR3 DNA sequence: TGTGCCAGCAGCTCGAGGACCATAGCGAAGGTGGATACGCAGTATTTT.

This clone was picked up a small number of times. This chain joins TRBV7-9 and TRBJ2-7; a possible D gene is TRBD1 (5 bases). With 4 bases removed from V and 0 bases from J, the gap between germline ends came to 13 bases. Germline V lookup: CDR1 SEHNR, CDR2 FQNEAQ (reference sequence). The CDR3 is 15 amino acids. CDR3 sequence: CASSSTAKVSYEQYF. The CDR3 nucleotides read TGTGCCAGCAGCTCGACAGCTAAAGTCTCCTACGAGCAGTACTTC.

The genes are TRBV14 and TRBJ1-1; D is unclear. Trimming shortened V by 0 bases and J by 0 bases, and 11 bases separated the two germline ends. The CDR3 extends over 16 amino acids. CDR1 SGHDN and CDR2 FVKESK come from the germline V gene. The CDR3 loop is CASSQDPLGLNTEAFF. CDR3 DNA sequence: TGTGCCAGCAGCCAAGATCCCCTGGGTTTGAACACTGAAGCTTTCTTT.

The gene calls are TRBV11-3 and TRBJ2-1; the match to TRBD1 covers 9 bases. Looked up from germline, CDR1 is SGHNT and CDR2 is YENEEA. V was pared by 1 base and J by 7 bases, with 5 bases of the junction left unmatched. The CDR3 is 15 residues long. This CDR3 reads CASSLGQGDRNEQFF. The CDR3 nucleotides read TGTGCCAGCAGCTTAGGACAGGGGGATCGGAATGAGCAGTTCTTC.

The chain uses TRBV9 and TRBJ2-3; D is ambiguous. This CDR3 has 13 amino acids. Trimming removed 2 bases from V and 2 bases from J, with 6 bases in between. CDR1 and CDR2 (germline): SGDLS, YYNGEE. The CDR3 DNA follows: TGTGCCAGCAGCGTGACCTTCACAGATACGCAGTATTTT. Its translation is CASSVTFTDTQYF.

The rearrangement uses TRBV5-4 and TRBJ2-2; D ambiguous. CDR1 and CDR2 from the germline V gene are SGHNT and YYREEE (reference sequence). This CDR3 has 14 residues. The V end was cut by 4 bases, the J end by 1 base, with 8 bases between. CDR3 DNA sequence: TGTGCCAGCAGCCGGAAGGAGAACACCGGGGAGCTGTTTTTT. The encoded protein is CASSRKENTGELFF.

V and J are TRBV18 and TRBJ1-6, with D hard to call. From germline, CDR1 is KGHSH and CDR2 LQKENI. The CDR3 totals 16 residues. Between the trimmed V and J ends, which lost 3 bases and 4 bases, there was a span of 13 bases. The DNA for the CDR3 is TGTGCCAGCTCACCGCCAGGCCGATCATATAATTCACCCCTCCACTTT. This gives the protein CASSPPGRSYNSPLHF.

This chain links TRBV5-1 with TRBJ1-4; 10 bases line up with TRBD1. Germline lookup yields CDR1 SGHRS and CDR2 YFSETQ. The CDR3 runs 14 residues. J gave up 7 bases and V 4 bases, and 4 bases lay outside the gene matches. CDR3 bases: TGCGCCAGCAGCCTGGGGACAGGGGCTGAAAAACTGTTTTTT. This sequence encodes CASSLGTGAEKLFF. Full variable domain (missing parts from reference TRBV5-1 and TRBJ1-4): KAGVTQTPRYLIKTRGQQVTLSCSPISGHRSVSWYQQTPGQGLQFLFEYFSETQRNKGNFPGRFSGRQFSNSRSEMNVSTLELGDSALYLCASSLGTGAEKLFFGSGTQLSVL.

The rearrangement uses TRBV30 and TRBJ1-3; no clear D. This CDR3 is built from 14 residues. The V and J ends lost 0 bases and 0 bases respectively, with 6 bases between them. From germline, CDR1 is GTSNPN and CDR2 SVGIG (reference sequence). The CDR3: CAWSVDFSGNTIYF. CDR3 coding DNA: TGTGCCTGGAGTGTGGACTTCTCTGGAAACACCATATATTTT.

This clone was counted a single time. This chain connects TRBV3-1 (or the pseudogene TRBV3-2) to TRBJ1-1; TRBD1 is a possible D gene (5 bases). CDR1 and CDR2 from the germline V gene are LGHDT and YNNKEL (reference sequence). The V and J ends lost 5 bases and 4 bases respectively, with 14 bases between them. The CDR3 covers 14 residues. For the CDR3, the DNA is TGTGCCAGCAGCTCCCAGGGCTTTGGCACTGAAGCTTTCTTT. Its protein is CASSSQGFGTEAFF.

This chain uses TRBV30 with TRBJ1-2, with D maybe TRBD1 (6 bases). CDR1 and CDR2 (germline): GTSNPN, SVGIG (reference sequence). The V and J ends lost 8 bases and 7 bases respectively, with 11 bases between them. The CDR3 is 10 residues long. CDR3 amino acids: CAGEGGGYTF. Here the CDR3 DNA reads TGTGCCGGGGAAGGGGGTGGCTACACCTTC. Together with reference TRBV30 and TRBJ1-2, the CDR3 gives the full variable domain: SQTIHQWPATLVQPVGSPLSLECTVEGTSNPNLYWYRQAAGRGLQLLFYSVGIGQISSEVPQNLSASRPQDRQFILSSKKLLLSDSGFYLCAGEGGGYTFGSGTRLTVV.

This chain joins TRBV27 and TRBJ2-7; no firm D call. Deletions cut 11 bases from V and 7 bases from J, with 15 bases between. Germline V gene sequence: CDR1 MNHEY, CDR2 SMNVEV (reference sequence). The CDR3 loop spans 11 amino acids. The CDR3 is CAGPTVGEQYF. The CDR3, as DNA: TGTGCCGGACCAACAGTGGGTGAGCAGTACTTC.

The chain recombines TRBV27 with TRBJ1-5, with D unclear. Germline assignment: CDR1 MNHEY and CDR2 SMNVEV (reference sequence). The CDR3 is 16 residues long. The germline V and J ends were trimmed by 8 bases and 4 bases, with 21 bases remaining between them. The CDR3 reads CASGLEGGSGNQPQHF. The CDR3 region has the DNA TGTGCCAGCGGCCTAGAGGGTGGTTCGGGGAATCAGCCCCAGCATTTT.

In its sample, this clone was seen once. The chain's CDR3 is CASASRNTEAFF. The CDR3 nucleotides read TGTGCCAGTGCATCCCGGAACACTGAAGCTTTCTTT. The chain is built from TRBV19 and TRBJ1-1, with D unresolved. This CDR3 region has 12 residues. CDR1 LNHDA and CDR2 SQIVND come from the germline V gene (reference sequence). V was trimmed by 8 bases and J by 1 base, leaving 8 bases between them.